The 6 T cell receptor beta chains below were found in one sample sequenced in a study of PD-1 blockade in classical Hodgkin lymphoma. TCRdb's table, derived via immunoSEQ multiplex PCR, lists solely in-frame clones and lacks some. This table has some 100,000 clones, 80% to 95% appearing once. Each and every patient relapsed after autologous stem cell transplantation, and patients got differing brentuximab vedotin exposure. The sequencing here drew on peripheral blood mononuclear cells (PBMCs), taken at baseline. The receptors here all came from a human donor with classical Hodgkin lymphoma.

This chain uses TRBV19 with TRBJ2-1; D possibly uses TRBD1 or TRBD2 (5 bases each). Germline V lookup: CDR1 LNHDA, CDR2 SQIVND (reference sequence). Trimming removed 6 bases at V and 3 bases at J, with 15 bases between. This CDR3 has 15 amino acids. This chain's CDR3 is CASRRSGTFYNEQFF. The CDR3 DNA reads as TGTGCCAGTAGAAGATCCGGGACCTTCTACAATGAGCAGTTCTTC. The full variable domain, completed using reference TRBV19 and TRBJ2-1, is DGGITQSPKYLFRKEGQNVTLSCEQNLNHDAMYWYRQDPGQGLRLIYYSQIVNDFQKGDIAEGYSVSREKKESFPLTVTSAQKNPTAFYLCASRRSGTFYNEQFFGPGTRLTVL.

This clone came up once. This chain joins TRBV4-1 and TRBJ1-4; no reliable D call. The CDR3 runs to 18 residues. Germline assignment: CDR1 MGHRA and CDR2 YSYEKL. The V end lost 3 bases, the J end lost 0 bases, and 17 bases lay between the germline ends. The CDR3 sequence is CASSQPTTADATNEKLFF. As DNA, the CDR3 is TGCGCCAGCAGCCAGCCGACCACGGCCGATGCAACTAATGAAAAACTGTTTTTT.

V is TRBV7-9 and J is TRBJ2-3, with D unresolved. Trimming took 0 bases from V and 0 from J, leaving 10 bases between them. Germline loops: CDR1 SEHNR, CDR2 FQNEAQ (reference sequence). This CDR3 comprises 16 residues. CDR3 sequence (DNA): TGTGCCAGCAGCTTAGCAGACCCGATTAGCACAGATACGCAGTATTTT. Protein product: CASSLADPISTDTQYF.

For the CDR3, the DNA is TGTGCCAGCAGCCTTAACAGGGCGCCGAACACTGAAGCTTTCTTT. Its protein product is CASSLNRAPNTEAFF. This sequence joins TRBV7-3 and TRBJ1-1; possible D gene TRBD1, 6 bases. This CDR3 region has 15 residues. Trimming pared 5 bases from V and 1 base from J, leaving 14 bases between. Germline V gene sequence: CDR1 SGHTA, CDR2 FQGTGA.

The rearrangement joins TRBV5-1 to TRBJ2-7; D may be TRBD1 (5 bases). In germline, CDR1 is SGHRS, CDR2 YFSETQ. The CDR3 totals 14 residues. The germline V and J ends were trimmed by 0 bases and 2 bases, with 9 bases remaining between them. The CDR3 protein is CASSLGFRAYEQYF. In DNA form, the CDR3 reads TGCGCCAGCAGCTTGGGTTTCAGGGCCTACGAGCAGTACTTC.

The rearrangement links TRBV5-6 to TRBJ2-1; D might be TRBD1 or TRBD2, each matching 5 bases. Germline-derived CDR1 and CDR2 are SGHDT and YYEEEE. The CDR3 has 15 residues. V was clipped by 4 bases and J by 0 bases, with 11 bases between them. The CDR3 bases are TGTGCCAGCAGCCCGGGGCCGAGCTCCTACAATGAGCAGTTCTTC. This sequence encodes CASSPGPSSYNEQFF. The whole variable domain, remainder taken from reference TRBV5-6 and TRBJ2-1, is DAGVTQSPTHLIKTRGQQVTLRCSPKSGHDTVSWYQQALGQGPQFIFQYYEEEERQRGNFPDRFSGHQFPNYSSELNVNALLLGDSALYLCASSPGPSSYNEQFFGPGTRLTVL.